This TCR beta chain was retrieved from a study of blood T cell repertoires in COVID-19. The overall study: Acute and convalescent COVID-19 samples came from the United States, Italy and Spain. PBMCs, B-cell-depleted T cells, or T cells were the source of the cDNA or gDNA that made up the material.

This clone has a single count. Source study methods: Counts of nucleated cells, estimated from reference gene primer amplification, were obtained. Profiling relied on immunoSEQ multiplex PCR, and the TCRdb table lists in-frame clones only, not all of them. V and J calls and clone size are those listed in that table; D and trimming were worked out from the DNA. The profile covers 81,000 or so clones, with approximately 92% appearing a single time and roughly 5.9% taken by the ten largest. Germline V CDR1 and CDR2: MNHEY, SMNVEV (reference sequence). Trimming removed 1 base from V and 0 bases from J, with 13 bases in between. This CDR3 contains 18 residues.

The chain joins TRBV27 to TRBJ2-6; no clear D. This sequence originates from a woman aged 55-70 years with active COVID-19. The material sequenced was peripheral blood. DNA of the CDR3: TGTGCCAGCAGTTTATTAGTCAGGCCCCTCTCTGGGGCCAACGTCCTGACTTTC. This gives the protein CASSLLVRPLSGANVLTF.